The T cell receptor (beta chain) described here comes from a study of blood T cell repertoires in COVID-19. Assay used: immunoSEQ multiplex PCR; TCRdb lists only in-frame clones, some missing. Among 150,000 to 200,000 clones listed, about 87% were seen once. The CDR3 runs to 15 residues. J lost 6 bases, V lost 5 bases, and 11 bases had no gene match. The germline V gene has CDR1 MDHEN and CDR2 SYDVKM. The V and J genes are TRBV28 and TRBJ2-7; 9 positions agree with TRBD1. The receptor comes from a woman between 70 and 85 years old with COVID-19, enrolled during active disease. Source material: peripheral blood. The CDR3 DNA follows: TGTGCCAGCAGTCCCCTATTGGACAGGGGTTTCGAGCAGTACTTC. The encoded protein is CASSPLLDRGFEQYF.